This T cell receptor beta chain was sequenced in a study of blood T cell repertoires in COVID-19. Study at large: Donors in the United States, Italy and Spain gave samples during acute or convalescent COVID-19. From T cells, B-cell-depleted T cells, or PBMCs came the material, which was cDNA or gDNA.

The CDR3 is 16 residues long. J lost 4 bases, V lost 5 bases, and 11 bases had no gene match. Per the germline V gene, CDR1 is SGHVS and CDR2 is FQNEAQ. In the authors' workflow: Reference gene primer amplification gave nucleated cell count estimates. Sequenced by immunoSEQ multiplex PCR; TCRdb stores in-frame clones only, minus some. V, J and clone size are those of that table, while D and trimming were read from the DNA. Among over 250,000 clones listed, approximately 90% were seen once. This sequence was found in a woman aged 25 to 39 with COVID-19, enrolled during active disease. Sequenced sample: peripheral blood. V usage is TRBV7-8 and J usage is TRBJ1-3, with 7 bases fitting TRBD1. CDR3 loop: CASSQNRGSTGNTIYF. The CDR3 nucleotides read TGTGCCAGCAGCCAAAACAGGGGTTCGACAGGAAACACCATATATTTT.